These 20 T cell receptor beta chains originate from one sample sequenced in a study of patients and donors after allogeneic stem cell transplantation. TCRdb independently ran MiXCR on the RT-PCR reads; one entry per CDR3 protein. The top ten clones hold approximately 5.9% of a sample with about 960,000 distinct CDR3 sequences, under 20% of them seen once. The source material was blood, either unsorted or a sorted T cell fraction (not recorded which). The receptor source for this set is a human donor who was either an allogeneic HSCT recipient or a stem cell or donor lymphocyte infusion donor (not recorded which). It is not recorded whose cells these are; they may come from a transplant donor.

This clonotype was counted between two and nine times. The chain combines TRBV7-8 with TRBJ2-3; maybe TRBD2 (6 bases). Trimming stripped 10 bases from V and 4 bases from J, with 15 bases between. CDR3 length equals 13 residues. Per germline, CDR1 SGHVS and CDR2 FQNEAQ. CDR3 in amino acids: CATGRDPPDTQYF. The CDR3 DNA is TGTGCCACGGGGCGGGACCCTCCAGATACGCAGTATTTT. The full variable domain, rest sourced from reference TRBV7-8 and TRBJ2-3, is GAGVSQSPRYKVAKRGQDVALRCDPISGHVSLFWYQQALGQGPEFLTYFQNEAQLDKSGLPSDRFFAERPEGSVSTLKIQRTQQEDSAVYLCATGRDPPDTQYFGPGTRLTVL.

This chain connects TRBV20-1 to TRBJ2-1; 11 nucleotides agree with TRBD2. V lost 4 bases to trimming and J lost 7 bases; unmatched junction nucleotides: 15. CDR1 DFQATT and CDR2 SNEGSKA come from the germline V gene (reference sequence). The CDR3 covers 17 residues. In nucleotides, the CDR3 is TGCAGTGCTAACTATCCCAAGACTAGCGGGATTTGGAATGAGCAGTTCTTC. Amino acid sequence: CSANYPKTSGIWNEQFF.

This clonotype turned up a few times. The V and J genes are TRBV6-1 and TRBJ2-4; tentative D call: TRBD2 (5 bases). V shed 8 bases and J shed 2 bases, with 19 bases lying between them. CDR1 and CDR2 from the germline V gene are MNHNS and SASEGT. This CDR3 has 16 amino acids. The CDR3 sequence: CASRGLSLDPKNIQYF. The CDR3 bases are TGTGCCAGCCGAGGACTCTCTCTTGACCCCAAAAACATTCAGTACTTC.

This clonotype has just a few counts. The chain links TRBV7-9 to TRBJ2-5; 8 bases match TRBD2. CDR1 is SEHNR, CDR2 FQNEAQ, per germline (reference sequence). V gave up 5 bases and J gave up 4 bases; unmatched junction bases: 15. This CDR3 region has 17 residues. CDR3: CASSPGALAGQLETQYF. Here the CDR3 DNA reads TGTGCCAGCAGCCCCGGGGCTCTAGCGGGTCAGCTAGAGACCCAGTACTTC.

The V gene is TRBV6-2 or TRBV6-3, the J gene TRBJ2-7, with 7 positions matching TRBD2. J gave up 1 base and V 0 bases, and 6 bases lay outside the gene matches. CDR1 is MNHEY, CDR2 SVGEGT, per germline. This CDR3 has 16 amino acids. CDR3 DNA: TGTGCCAGCAGTTACTCGTCCAGGGAGGGGTCCTACGAGCAGTACTTC. Its protein is CASSYSSREGSYEQYF.

This clonotype was observed at least ten times. The chain couples TRBV12-3 or TRBV12-4 to TRBJ2-1; TRBD2 agrees at 11 bases. This CDR3 region has 17 residues. V shed 5 bases, J shed 3 bases, and the junction held 9 bases outside the gene matches. CDR3 nucleotides: TGTGCCAGCAGTCCTAGGGTACTAGCGGGAGTCTACAATGAGCAGTTCTTC. It specifies CASSPRVLAGVYNEQFF.

This clonotype was counted ten times or more. A junction end diverges from the germline sequence, so it may reflect a read error. This chain links TRBV5-1 with TRBJ2-5; D uncertain. Near its end, the DNA agrees better with TRBJ2-3, so the J call may be wrong. Germline CDR1 reads SGHRS; CDR2 reads YFSETQ. This CDR3 contains 11 residues. The CDR3 reads CASSLVGTQYF. The CDR3 bases are TGTGCCAGCAGCCTGGTTGGCACGCAGTATTTT.

The chain is built from TRBV30 and TRBJ1-2; D is ambiguous. Germline V gene sequence: CDR1 GTSNPN, CDR2 SVGIG (reference sequence). This CDR3 is 13 amino acids long. V gave up 3 bases and J gave up 1 base, with 9 bases separating them. CDR3 amino acids: CAWRVRGNYGYTF. The CDR3 DNA reads as TGTGCCTGGAGGGTCCGGGGTAACTATGGCTACACCTTC.

This clonotype was recorded a few times. The chain uses TRBV6-1 and TRBJ2-7, with 7 bases lining up with TRBD1. Germline CDR1 and CDR2: MNHNS and SASEGT. The CDR3 sequence is 15 residues long. With 6 bases clipped from V and 3 bases from J, the junction kept 11 bases outside the gene matches. CDR3 amino acids: CASSQPRQGRYEQYF. CDR3 DNA sequence: TGTGCCAGCAGCCAGCCAAGACAGGGACGCTACGAGCAGTACTTC.

This clonotype has at least ten counts. This chain uses TRBV12-3 or TRBV12-4 with TRBJ2-5; D is uncertain. V was clipped by 10 bases and J by 5 bases, with 11 bases between them. The length of the CDR3 is 11 residues. CDR3 amino acids: CAILLGETQYF. DNA for the CDR3: TGTGCCATACTATTAGGGGAGACCCAGTACTTC.

This clonotype has just a few counts. The rearrangement joins TRBV20-1 to TRBJ2-3; D gene uncertain. This CDR3 is built from 15 residues. Trimming took 3 bases from V and 4 from J, leaving 17 bases between them. Germline CDR1 reads DFQATT; CDR2 reads SNEGSKA (reference sequence). The CDR3 spells CSASARVPGSDTQYF. The CDR3 nucleotides read TGCAGTGCTAGCGCCCGGGTCCCGGGTTCAGATACGCAGTATTTT.

The sample holds a few counts of this clonotype. The V call is TRBV20-1, the J call TRBJ2-5, with 7 bases lining up with TRBD1. J lost 0 bases, V lost 4 bases, and 2 bases had no gene match. The length of the CDR3 is 13 residues. The germline gives CDR1 DFQATT, CDR2 SNEGSKA (reference sequence). CDR3 in amino acids: CSATGTDQETQYF. The CDR3 coding sequence is TGCAGTGCTACCGGGACAGACCAAGAGACCCAGTACTTC.

V usage is TRBV6-5 and J usage is TRBJ1-2; D might be TRBD1 (6 bases). The CDR3 runs 12 residues. Germline V gives CDR1 MNHEY, CDR2 SVGAGI. V was trimmed by 6 bases and J by 7 bases, leaving 12 bases between them. Here the CDR3 DNA reads TGTGCCAGCAGCCGCCTAGGGGGTGGCTACACCTTC. Amino acid sequence: CASSRLGGGYTF.

This clonotype turned up a few times. The chain couples TRBV11-2 to TRBJ1-5; TRBD1 might be the D (5 bases). This CDR3 has 15 residues. Trimming removed 2 bases from V and 6 bases from J, with 14 bases in between. The germline CDR1 and CDR2 sequences are SGHAT and FQNNGV. The CDR3 sequence: CASSLSGGASQPQHF. The CDR3 region has the DNA TGTGCCAGCAGCTTAAGTGGAGGGGCGAGTCAGCCCCAGCATTTT.

V gene TRBV7-3 combines with J gene TRBJ1-5; 7 bases line up with TRBD1. This CDR3 is 15 amino acids long. The trim removed 1 base at V and 6 bases at J, leaving 6 bases unmatched. The germline CDR1 and CDR2 sequences are SGHTA and FQGTGA. The CDR3 here is CASSLIPGGSQPQHF. CDR3 DNA sequence: TGTGCCAGCAGCTTAATTCCAGGGGGAAGTCAGCCCCAGCATTTT.

J is TRBJ2-7 and V is TRBV7-9; D tentatively fits TRBD1 or TRBD2 (6 bases each). Trimming shortened V by 5 bases and J by 6 bases, and 23 bases separated the two germline ends. Germline CDR1 is SEHNR and CDR2 is FQNEAQ (reference sequence). The CDR3 sequence is 16 residues long. The CDR3 loop is CASSPLGAGHTSEQYF. The CDR3 nucleotides are TGTGCCAGCAGCCCTCTGGGGGCGGGGCATACCTCCGAGCAGTACTTC.

This clonotype showed up just a few times. The gene calls are TRBV24-1 and TRBJ2-5; tentatively, D is TRBD1 or TRBD2 (5 bases each). Trimming cost V 7 bases and J 3 bases, with 11 bases left between them. CDR3 size: 13 residues. The germline V gene has CDR1 KGHDR and CDR2 SFDVKD. The CDR3 sequence: CATRSRGEETQYF. The CDR3 nucleotides read TGTGCCACCAGATCAAGAGGGGAAGAGACCCAGTACTTC.

This clonotype was detected only a few times. V usage is TRBV3-1 and J usage is TRBJ2-7, with a possible D match to TRBD2 (5 bases). The V end lost 3 bases, the J end lost 6 bases, and 12 bases lay between the germline ends. CDR1 is LGHDT and CDR2 is YNNKEL in the germline V gene (reference sequence). The CDR3 extends over 13 amino acids. DNA for the CDR3: TGTGCCAGCAGCCAGCGGGTGGGAAGCGAGCAGTACTTC. This codes for CASSQRVGSEQYF.

This clonotype appeared a few times. This chain joins TRBV2 and TRBJ1-6; 7 nucleotides agree with TRBD1. CDR3 length: 15 residues. V gave up 11 bases and J gave up 3 bases; unmatched junction bases: 10. Germline V lookup: CDR1 SNHLY, CDR2 FYNNEI. This CDR3 is CAGQKGQNYNSPLHF. The CDR3 region has the DNA TGTGCCGGACAAAAGGGACAGAACTATAATTCACCCCTCCACTTT.

This sequence joins TRBV29-1 and TRBJ1-1; D remains ambiguous. V was shortened by 2 bases and J by 4 bases, with 14 bases between the two germline ends. This CDR3 is 14 amino acids long. Germline V gene sequence: CDR1 SQVTM, CDR2 ANQGSEA. This CDR3 is CSVEHQTLSTEAFF. CDR3 nucleotide sequence: TGCAGCGTTGAACACCAGACCCTTTCCACTGAAGCTTTCTTT.